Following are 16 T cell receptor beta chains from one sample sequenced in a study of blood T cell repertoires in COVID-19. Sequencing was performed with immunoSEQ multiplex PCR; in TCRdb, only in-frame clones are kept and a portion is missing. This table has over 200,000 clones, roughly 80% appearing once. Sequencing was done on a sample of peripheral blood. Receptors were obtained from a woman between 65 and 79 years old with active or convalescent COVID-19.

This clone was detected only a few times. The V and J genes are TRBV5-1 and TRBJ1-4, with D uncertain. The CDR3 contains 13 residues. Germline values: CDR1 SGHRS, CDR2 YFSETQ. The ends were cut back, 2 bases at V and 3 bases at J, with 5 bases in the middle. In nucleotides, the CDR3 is TGCGCCAGCAGCTTCACATCTAATGAAAAACTGTTTTTT. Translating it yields CASSFTSNEKLFF.

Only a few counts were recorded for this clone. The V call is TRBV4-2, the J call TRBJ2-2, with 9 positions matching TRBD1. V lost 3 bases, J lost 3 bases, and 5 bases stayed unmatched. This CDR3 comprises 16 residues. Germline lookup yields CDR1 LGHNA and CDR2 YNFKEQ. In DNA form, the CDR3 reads TGTGCCAGCAGCCACACGGGACAGGGTGACACCGGGGAGCTGTTTTTT. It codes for CASSHTGQGDTGELFF.

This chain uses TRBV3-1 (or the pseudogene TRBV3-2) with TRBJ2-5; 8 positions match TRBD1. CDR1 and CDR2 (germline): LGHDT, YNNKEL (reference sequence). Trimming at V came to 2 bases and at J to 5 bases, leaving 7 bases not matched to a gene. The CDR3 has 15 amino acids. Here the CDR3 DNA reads TGTGCCAGCAGCCAAACCCAGGGGGCGCGGGAGACCCAGTACTTC. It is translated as CASSQTQGARETQYF.

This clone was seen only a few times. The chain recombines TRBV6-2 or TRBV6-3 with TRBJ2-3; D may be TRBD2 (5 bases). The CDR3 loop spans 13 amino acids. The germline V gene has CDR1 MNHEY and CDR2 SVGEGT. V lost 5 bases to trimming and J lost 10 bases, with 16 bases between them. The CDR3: CASSNPIPGAQYF. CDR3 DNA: TGTGCCAGCAGTAACCCGATCCCCGGGGCGCAGTATTTT.

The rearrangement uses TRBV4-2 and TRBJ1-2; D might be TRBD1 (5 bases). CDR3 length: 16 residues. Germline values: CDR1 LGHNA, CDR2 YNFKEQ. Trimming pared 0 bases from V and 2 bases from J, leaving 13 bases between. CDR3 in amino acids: CASSQDLRGSNYGYTF. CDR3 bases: TGTGCCAGCAGCCAAGATTTACGGGGGTCCAACTATGGCTACACCTTC.

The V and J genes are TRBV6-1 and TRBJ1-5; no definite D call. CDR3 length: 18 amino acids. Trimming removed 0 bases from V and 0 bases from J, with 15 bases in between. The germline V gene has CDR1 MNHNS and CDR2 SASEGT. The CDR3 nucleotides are TGTGCCAGCAGTGAAGCCTCGTGGCAGTTGTATAGCAATCAGCCCCAGCATTTT. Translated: CASSEASWQLYSNQPQHF.

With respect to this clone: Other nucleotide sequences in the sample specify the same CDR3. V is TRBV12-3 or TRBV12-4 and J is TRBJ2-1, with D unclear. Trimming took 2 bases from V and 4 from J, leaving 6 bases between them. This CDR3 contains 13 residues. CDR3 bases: TGTGCCAGCAGTTTACAGACTTACAATGAGCAGTTCTTC. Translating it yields CASSLQTYNEQFF.

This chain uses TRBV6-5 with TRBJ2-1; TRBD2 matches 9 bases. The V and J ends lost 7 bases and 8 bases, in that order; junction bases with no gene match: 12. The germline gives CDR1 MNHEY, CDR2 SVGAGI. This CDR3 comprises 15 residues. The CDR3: CASNPKGGREDEQFF. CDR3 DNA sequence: TGTGCCAGCAATCCTAAGGGCGGGAGGGAGGATGAGCAGTTCTTC.

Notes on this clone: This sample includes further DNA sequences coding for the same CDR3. The CDR3 DNA reads TGCGCCAGCAGCTTGGGCCTAGCGGCTAGCACAGATACGCAGTATTTT. Translation gives CASSLGLAASTDTQYF. V usage is TRBV5-1 and J usage is TRBJ2-3; 7 positions match TRBD2. The CDR3 has 16 amino acids. After removal of 0 bases from V and 0 bases from J, the junction contained 4 bases not matched to a gene. Germline-derived CDR1 and CDR2 are SGHRS and YFSETQ.

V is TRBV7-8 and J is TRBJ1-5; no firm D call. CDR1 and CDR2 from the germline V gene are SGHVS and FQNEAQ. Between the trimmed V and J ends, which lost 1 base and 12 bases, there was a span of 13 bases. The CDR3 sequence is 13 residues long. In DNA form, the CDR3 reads TGTGCCAGCAGCTTAGAGGAGCGGGCAGGCCAGCATTTT. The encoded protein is CASSLEERAGQHF.

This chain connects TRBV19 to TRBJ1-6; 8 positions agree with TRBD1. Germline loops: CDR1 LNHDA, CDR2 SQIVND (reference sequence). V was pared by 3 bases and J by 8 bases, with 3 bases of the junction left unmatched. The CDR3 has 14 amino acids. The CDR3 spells CASSIAGGDSPLHF. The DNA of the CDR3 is TGTGCCAGTAGTATCGCAGGGGGCGATTCACCCCTCCACTTT. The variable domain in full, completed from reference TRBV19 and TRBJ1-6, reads DGGITQSPKYLFRKEGQNVTLSCEQNLNHDAMYWYRQDPGQGLRLIYYSQIVNDFQKGDIAEGYSVSREKKESFPLTVTSAQKNPTAFYLCASSIAGGDSPLHFGNGTRLTVT.

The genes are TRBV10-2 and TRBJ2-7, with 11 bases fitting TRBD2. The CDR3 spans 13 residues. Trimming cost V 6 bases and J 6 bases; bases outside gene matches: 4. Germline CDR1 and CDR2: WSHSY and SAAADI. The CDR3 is CASRMGLAVEQYF. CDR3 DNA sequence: TGCGCCAGCAGGATGGGACTAGCGGTCGAGCAGTACTTC.

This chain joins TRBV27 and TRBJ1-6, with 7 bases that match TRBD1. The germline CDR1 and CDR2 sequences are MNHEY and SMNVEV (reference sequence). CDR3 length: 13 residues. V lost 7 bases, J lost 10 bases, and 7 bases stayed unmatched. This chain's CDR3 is CASKTQGVSPLHF. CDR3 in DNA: TGTGCCAGCAAGACCCAGGGGGTATCACCCCTCCACTTT.

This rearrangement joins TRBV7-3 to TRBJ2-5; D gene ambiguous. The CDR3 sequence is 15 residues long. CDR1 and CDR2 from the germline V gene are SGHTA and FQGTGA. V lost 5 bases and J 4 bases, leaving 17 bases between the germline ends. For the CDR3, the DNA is TGTGCCAGCAGCATATCGGGTCTTCTTGGAGAGACCCAGTACTTC. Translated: CASSISGLLGETQYF.

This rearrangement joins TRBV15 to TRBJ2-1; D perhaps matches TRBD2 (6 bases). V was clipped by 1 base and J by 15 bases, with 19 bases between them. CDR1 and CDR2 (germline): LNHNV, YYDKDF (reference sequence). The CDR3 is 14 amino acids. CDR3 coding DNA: TGTGCCACCAGCAGAGGACTAGAGGTCGCGAGCAGGTTCTTC. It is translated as CATSRGLEVASRFF.

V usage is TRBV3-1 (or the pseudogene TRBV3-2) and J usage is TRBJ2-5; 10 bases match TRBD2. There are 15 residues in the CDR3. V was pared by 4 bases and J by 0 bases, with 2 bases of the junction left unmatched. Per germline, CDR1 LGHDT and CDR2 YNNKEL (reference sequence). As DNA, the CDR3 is TGTGCCAGCAGCCGGACTAGCGGATACCAAGAGACCCAGTACTTC. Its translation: CASSRTSGYQETQYF.